What follows is one T cell receptor beta chain and its context. The repertoire was sequenced with immunoSEQ multiplex PCR; TCRdb's copy has only in-frame clones and lacks some. The sample shows approximately 51,000 clones, roughly 95% of them seen only once. The entry originates in a study of technical replicates of blood from four donors. Germline loops: CDR1 SNHLY, CDR2 FYNNEI. The CDR3 is made up of 11 amino acids. The germline V and J ends were trimmed by 6 bases and 8 bases, with 7 bases remaining between them. V usage is TRBV2 and J usage is TRBJ1-4, with a possible D match to TRBD1 (5 bases). The clonotype comes from a human donor in good health. Some clones in this sample may be carry-over from other donors' samples. Sequenced sample: PBMCs. DNA for the CDR3: TGTGCCAGCAGGGCAGGGGAAAAACTGTTTTTT. This translates into CASRAGEKLFF.